Listed below are T cell receptor beta chains from one sample, sequenced in a study of blood T cells in healthy people across ages. TCRdb ran MiXCR on the 5' RACE reads and lists one entry per CDR3 protein. The sample has about 640,000 distinct CDR3 sequences, roughly 50% seen once. Sequences were obtained from blood. The receptor source for this set is a man aged 55 to 69 in good health. Each CDR3 is given with its conserved first and last residue. A D gene is named only where the DNA matches it firmly. The listing skips clone size in some rows; elsewhere it reads once, few, many or a size class.

v_gene	d_gene	j_gene	abundance	CDR3aa	CDR3nt
TRBV4-1	-	TRBJ1-4	-	CASSQDGRQPNEKLFF	TGCGCCAGCAGCCAAGATGGACGCCAACCAAATGAAAAACTGTTTTTT
TRBV29-1	-	TRBJ1-1	few	CSVEAQGKLNTEAFF	TGCAGCGTTGAAGCCCAGGGGAAGTTAAACACTGAAGCTTTCTTT
TRBV5-1	-	TRBJ1-2	few	CASSLAVTAGNYGYTF	TGCGCCAGCAGCTTGGCAGTCACAGCAGGAAACTATGGCTACACCTTC
TRBV7-8	-	TRBJ2-1	-	CASSLADTGSSYNEQFF	TGTGCCAGCAGCCTAGCGGACACAGGGAGCTCCTACAATGAGCAGTTCTTC
TRBV28	-	TRBJ2-1	-	CASSFPSDIYNEQFF	TGTGCCAGCAGTTTTCCTAGCGATATCTACAATGAGCAGTTCTTC
TRBV20-1	-	TRBJ2-7	-	CSASWTNLYEQYF	TGCAGTGCTAGTTGGACAAACCTCTACGAGCAGTACTTC
TRBV27	-	TRBJ1-2	-	CASSLWGFSNYGYTF	TGTGCCAGCAGTTTGTGGGGGTTTTCCAACTATGGCTACACCTTC
TRBV29-1	-	TRBJ2-7	-	CSVVTPGATYEQYF	TGCAGCGTCGTGACACCTGGGGCCACCTACGAGCAGTACTTC
TRBV10-3	-	TRBJ2-7	-	CAAGQQGTSYEQYF	TGTGCCGCGGGGCAGCAGGGGACCTCCTACGAGCAGTACTTC
TRBV7-2	TRBD2	TRBJ2-5	many	CASSLDGLAQETQYF	TGTGCCAGCAGCTTAGATGGACTAGCGCAAGAGACCCAGTACTTC
TRBV18	-	TRBJ2-5	few	CASSGSGSQETQYF	TGTGCCAGCTCCGGATCGGGGAGCCAAGAGACCCAGTACTTC
TRBV9	TRBD1	TRBJ2-7	few	CASSPLGQGPYEQYF	TGTGCCAGCAGCCCGCTGGGACAGGGGCCTTACGAGCAGTACTTC
TRBV21-1	-	TRBJ1-2	-	CASSKRGAAANYGYTF	TGTGCCAGCAGCAAGAGGGGGGCAGCCGCTAACTATGGCTACACCTTC
TRBV7-2	TRBD2	TRBJ2-5	-	CASSVAGGFETQYF	TGTGCCAGCAGCGTAGCGGGGGGGTTCGAGACCCAGTACTTC
TRBV29-1	-	TRBJ1-1	-	CSVDLGSTEAFF	TGCAGCGTTGACTTGGGGTCCACTGAAGCTTTCTTT
TRBV7-2	-	TRBJ2-1	-	CASSPGGTSAHEQFF	TGTGCCAGCAGCCCAGGGGGTACTAGCGCACATGAGCAGTTCTTC
TRBV6-2/TRBV6-3	TRBD1	TRBJ2-7	-	CASSYFGQGSYEQYF	TGTGCCAGCAGTTACTTCGGACAGGGCTCCTACGAGCAGTACTTC
TRBV5-1	-	TRBJ2-7	-	CASSLAGTNSEQYF	TGCGCCAGCAGCTTGGCCGGGACAAACTCTGAGCAGTACTTC
TRBV5-1	-	TRBJ2-5	few	CASSRQTDQETQYF	TGCGCCAGCAGCCGCCAGACAGACCAAGAGACCCAGTACTTC
TRBV20-1	-	TRBJ2-1	-	CSARRDNNNEQFF	TGCAGTGCTAGACGGGACAATAACAATGAGCAGTTCTTC
TRBV5-1	-	TRBJ2-3	many	CASSLKPDTQYF	TGCGCCAGCAGCTTAAAACCAGATACGCAGTATTTT
TRBV6-1	TRBD2	TRBJ2-2	-	CASSERGDTGELFF	TGTGCCAGCAGTGAGCGGGGGGATACCGGGGAGCTGTTTTTT
TRBV7-9	TRBD1	TRBJ1-4	few	CASSLGGTVNEKLFF	TGTGCCAGCAGCTTAGGAGGGACAGTGAATGAAAAACTGTTTTTT
TRBV12-3/TRBV12-4	-	TRBJ2-3	few	CASTQDPDTQYF	TGTGCCAGCACCCAGGACCCAGATACGCAGTATTTT
TRBV18	TRBD1	TRBJ2-3	-	CASSRQGHTDTQYF	TGTGCCAGCTCAAGACAGGGACACACAGATACGCAGTATTTT
TRBV6-5	TRBD2	TRBJ2-5	-	CASSYSASGGARSETQYF	TGTGCCAGCAGTTACTCTGCTAGCGGGGGGGCGCGGTCAGAGACCCAGTACTTC
TRBV2	-	TRBJ1-5	-	CASSVEARANQPQHF	TGTGCCAGCAGTGTTGAGGCAAGGGCGAATCAGCCCCAGCATTTT
TRBV5-8	-	TRBJ2-4	-	CASSLQYGSGNIQYF	TGTGCCAGCAGCTTACAGTACGGATCGGGGAACATTCAGTACTTC
TRBV5-1	-	TRBJ2-3	-	CASSLDSTTDTQYF	TGCGCCAGCAGCTTGGACTCGACCACAGATACGCAGTATTTT
TRBV20-1	-	TRBJ1-6	few	CSARGQGNSPLHF	TGCAGTGCTAGAGGGCAGGGGAATTCACCCCTCCACTTT
TRBV3-1	-	TRBJ1-5	-	CASGNDRNNQPQHF	TGTGCCAGCGGCAACGACAGAAACAATCAGCCCCAGCATTTT
TRBV28	-	TRBJ1-2	-	CASSSNIGYGYTF	TGTGCCAGCAGTTCCAATATAGGCTATGGCTACACCTTC
TRBV20-1	-	TRBJ2-7	-	CSAVPGQGVDEQYF	TGCAGTGCCGTGCCTGGGCAGGGTGTGGACGAGCAGTACTTC
TRBV21-1	-	TRBJ2-1	few	CASTRTGGVYNEQFF	TGTGCCAGCACCCGGACAGGGGGAGTTTACAATGAGCAGTTCTTC
TRBV7-2	-	TRBJ2-5	few	CASSFQDSQETQYF	TGTGCCAGCAGCTTTCAAGACAGTCAAGAGACCCAGTACTTC
TRBV28	-	TRBJ1-2	once	CASRFPLHPYGYTF	TGTGCCAGCAGGTTCCCTCTTCACCCCTATGGCTACACCTTC
TRBV29-1	-	TRBJ1-2	few	CSVESQWDYGYTF	TGCAGCGTTGAAAGTCAGTGGGACTATGGCTACACCTTC
TRBV12-3/TRBV12-4	-	TRBJ1-2	-	CASSKRAQDSGGYTF	TGTGCCAGTTCTAAGCGGGCGCAAGATAGCGGTGGCTACACCTTC
TRBV7-2	TRBD2	TRBJ2-5	-	CASSFRWERGPLETQYF	TGTGCCAGCAGCTTCCGCTGGGAGCGGGGGCCATTGGAGACCCAGTACTTC
TRBV12-3/TRBV12-4	-	TRBJ2-7	few	CASSPQGDEQYF	TGTGCCAGCAGTCCTCAGGGTGACGAGCAGTACTTC
TRBV12-3/TRBV12-4	TRBD2	TRBJ2-1	few	CASSFGTRAFF	TGTGCCAGCAGTTTTGGGACTAGAGCGTTCTTC
TRBV27	-	TRBJ1-2	few	CASSADLQGSYGYTF	TGTGCCAGCAGTGCGGACCTACAGGGATCTTATGGCTACACCTTC
TRBV29-1	TRBD1	TRBJ2-5	-	CSVDAGGTETQYF	TGCAGCGTTGACGCAGGGGGCACAGAGACCCAGTACTTC
TRBV20-1	TRBD2	TRBJ2-7	-	CSAMTSGGAGEQYF	TGCAGTGCTATGACTAGCGGGGGGGCGGGCGAGCAGTACTTC
TRBV4-2	-	TRBJ1-2	-	CASSQHAGWTDGYTF	TGTGCCAGCAGCCAACATGCGGGTTGGACGGATGGCTACACCTTC
TRBV10-3	-	TRBJ2-3	few	CAISESDTQYF	TGTGCCATCAGTGAGTCTGATACGCAGTATTTT
TRBV4-1	TRBD2	TRBJ2-3	-	CASSQDPTSGGSPGTDTQYF	TGCGCCAGCAGCCAAGACCCGACTAGCGGGGGGTCCCCTGGCACAGATACGCAGTATTTT
TRBV2	TRBD2	TRBJ2-1	-	CASSESTSGGGNEQFF	TGTGCCAGCAGTGAATCTACTAGCGGGGGCGGGAATGAGCAGTTCTTC
TRBV29-1	TRBD1	TRBJ2-5	-	CSVEARGQETQYF	TGCAGCGTTGAGGCCAGGGGGCAAGAGACCCAGTACTTC
TRBV28	TRBD2	TRBJ2-5	-	CASMASGAQETQYF	TGTGCCAGCATGGCTAGCGGGGCCCAAGAGACCCAGTACTTC
TRBV6-6	-	TRBJ1-1	-	CASSYIRQAEAFF	TGTGCCAGCAGTTACATACGACAAGCCGAAGCTTTCTTT
TRBV5-1	-	TRBJ2-1	few	CASSPGGVNEQFF	TGCGCCAGCAGCCCCGGGGGCGTCAATGAGCAGTTCTTC
TRBV7-9	TRBD1	TRBJ2-1	-	CAGGRDRSVNEQFF	TGTGCCGGAGGTCGGGACAGGAGTGTGAATGAGCAGTTCTTC
TRBV25-1	-	TRBJ1-6	many	CASSGTGVSSYNSPLHF	TGTGCCAGCAGTGGCACGGGGGTCAGCTCCTATAATTCACCCCTCCACTTT
TRBV27	TRBD1	TRBJ2-7	-	CASSSLGTGPYEQYF	TGTGCCAGCAGTTCGCTCGGGACAGGGCCCTACGAGCAGTACTTC